This T cell receptor (beta chain) was profiled in a study of blood T cell repertoires in COVID-19. As for the study in general: Spain, Italy and the United States supplied samples that represented acute and convalescent COVID-19.

In germline, CDR1 is SGHDN, CDR2 FVKESK. The CDR3 is 15 residues long. After removal of 3 bases from V and 7 bases from J, the junction contained 2 bases not matched to a gene. Some clones are missing from TCRdb's copy, which holds only in-frame ones; the method was immunoSEQ multiplex PCR. The repertoire holds about 83,000 clones, with more than 75% as singletons. This clone turned up a few times. Sequencing was carried out using peripheral blood. This chain connects TRBV14 to TRBJ1-6; 11 bases fit TRBD1. This receptor was identified in a man aged 80 or over with active or convalescent COVID-19. The CDR3 sequence: CASSQGQGVNSPLHF. The CDR3 region has the DNA TGTGCCAGCAGCCAGGGACAGGGGGTGAATTCACCCCTCCACTTT.